This T cell receptor (beta chain) was found in a study of T cells in Graves' hyperthyroidism and ophthalmopathy. General study findings and limits: Stable hyperthyroidism was told apart from ophthalmopathy by a model built on 13 V-J features. Blood also held most thyroid clonotypes expanded beyond 0.001.

Ophthalmopathy cases met thresholds of Clinical Activity Score at least 3, NOSPECS grade at least 4 and duration under 3 months. Extraction of PBMCs used roughly 10 ml of fresh peripheral blood. As concerns this clonotype: The antigen remains undetermined.

TCR beta CDR3 regions were amplified from RNA transcripts. An initial round of RT-PCR targeting the TCR CDR3 relied on the HTBI primer set. TCRdb recomputed calls from the multiplex PCR reads with MiXCR, one row per CDR3 protein. The data hold about 640,000 distinct CDR3 sequences, with around 20% observed a single time. The V gene's germline CDR1 is LNHDA and CDR2 SQIVND (reference sequence). Trimming left V 7 bases short and J 0 bases short, with 12 bases between. This CDR3 comprises 15 residues. The origin of this receptor is a man aged 30 to 39 with Graves' ophthalmopathy. V usage is TRBV19 and J usage is TRBJ2-2; no clear D. The specimen sequenced was blood. The CDR3 DNA sequence: TGTGCCAGTAACTGGGCGGCCTCGAACACCGGGGAGCTGTTTTTT. This encodes CASNWAASNTGELFF.